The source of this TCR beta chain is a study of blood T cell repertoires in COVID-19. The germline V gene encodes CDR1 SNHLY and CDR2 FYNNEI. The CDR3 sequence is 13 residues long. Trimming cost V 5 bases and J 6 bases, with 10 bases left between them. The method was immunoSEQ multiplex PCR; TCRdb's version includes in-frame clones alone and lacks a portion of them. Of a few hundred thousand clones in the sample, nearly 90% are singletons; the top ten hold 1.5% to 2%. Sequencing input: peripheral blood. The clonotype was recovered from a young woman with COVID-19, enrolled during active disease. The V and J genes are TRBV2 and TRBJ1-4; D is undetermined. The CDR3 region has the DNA TGTGCCAGCAGTTGGAATCAGGATGAAAAACTGTTTTTT. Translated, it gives CASSWNQDEKLFF.